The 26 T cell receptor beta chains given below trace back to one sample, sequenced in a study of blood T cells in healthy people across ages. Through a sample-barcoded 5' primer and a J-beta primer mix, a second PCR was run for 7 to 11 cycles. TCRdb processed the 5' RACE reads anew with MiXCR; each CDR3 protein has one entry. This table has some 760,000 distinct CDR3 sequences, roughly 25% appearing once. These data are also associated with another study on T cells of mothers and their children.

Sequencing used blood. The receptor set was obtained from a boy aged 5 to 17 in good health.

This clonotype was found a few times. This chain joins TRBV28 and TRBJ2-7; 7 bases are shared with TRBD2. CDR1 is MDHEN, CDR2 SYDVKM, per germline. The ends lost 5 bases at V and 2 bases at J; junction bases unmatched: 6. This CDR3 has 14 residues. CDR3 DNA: TGTGCCAGCAGTGGCCTAGCGGAGGCCTACGAGCAGTACTTC. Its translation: CASSGLAEAYEQYF.

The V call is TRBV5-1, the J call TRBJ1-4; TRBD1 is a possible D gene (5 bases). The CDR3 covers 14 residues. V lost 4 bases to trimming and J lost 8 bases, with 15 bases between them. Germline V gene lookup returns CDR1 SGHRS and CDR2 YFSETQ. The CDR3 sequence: CASSTLGGSEKLFF. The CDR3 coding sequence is TGCGCCAGCAGCACGTTGGGGGGAAGCGAAAAACTGTTTTTT.

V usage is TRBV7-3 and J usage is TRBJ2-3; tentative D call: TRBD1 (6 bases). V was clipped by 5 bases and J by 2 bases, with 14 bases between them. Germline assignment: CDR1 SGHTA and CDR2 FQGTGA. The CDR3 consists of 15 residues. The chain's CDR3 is CASSEGVLDTDTQYF. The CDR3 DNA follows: TGTGCCAGCAGCGAGGGGGTTTTAGACACAGATACGCAGTATTTT.

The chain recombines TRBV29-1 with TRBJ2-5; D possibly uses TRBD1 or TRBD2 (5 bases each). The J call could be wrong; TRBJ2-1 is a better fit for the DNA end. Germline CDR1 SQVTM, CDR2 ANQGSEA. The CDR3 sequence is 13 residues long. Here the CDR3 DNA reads TGCAGCGTTCAGGGACCCTCCCTTAGAGAGCAGTTCTTC. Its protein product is CSVQGPSLREQFF.

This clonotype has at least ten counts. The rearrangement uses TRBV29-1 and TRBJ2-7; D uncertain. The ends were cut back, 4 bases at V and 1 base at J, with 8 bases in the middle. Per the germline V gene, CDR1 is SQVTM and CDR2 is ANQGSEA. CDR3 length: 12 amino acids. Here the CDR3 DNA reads TGCAGCGTTGCCGTCCAATCCTACGAGCAGTACTTC. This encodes CSVAVQSYEQYF.

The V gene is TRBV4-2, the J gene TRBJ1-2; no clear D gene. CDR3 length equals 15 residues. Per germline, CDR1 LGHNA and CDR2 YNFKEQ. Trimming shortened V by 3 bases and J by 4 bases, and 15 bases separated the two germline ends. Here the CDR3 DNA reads TGTGCCAGCAGCCAGGAATCTGGCGGCCTCTATGGCTACACCTTC. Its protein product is CASSQESGGLYGYTF.

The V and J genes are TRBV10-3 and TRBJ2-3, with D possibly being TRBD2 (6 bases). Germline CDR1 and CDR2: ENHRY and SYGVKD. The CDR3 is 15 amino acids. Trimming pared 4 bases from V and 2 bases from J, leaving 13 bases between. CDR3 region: CAISGFGTATDTQYF. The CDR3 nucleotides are TGTGCCATCAGTGGATTTGGGACTGCCACAGATACGCAGTATTTT.

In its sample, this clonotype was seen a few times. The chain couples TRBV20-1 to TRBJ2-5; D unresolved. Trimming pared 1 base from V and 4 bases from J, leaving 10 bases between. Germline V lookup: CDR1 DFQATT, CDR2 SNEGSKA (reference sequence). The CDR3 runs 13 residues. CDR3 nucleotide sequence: TGCAGTGCTAGAGTTACCCAAGGAGAGACCCAGTACTTC. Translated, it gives CSARVTQGETQYF.

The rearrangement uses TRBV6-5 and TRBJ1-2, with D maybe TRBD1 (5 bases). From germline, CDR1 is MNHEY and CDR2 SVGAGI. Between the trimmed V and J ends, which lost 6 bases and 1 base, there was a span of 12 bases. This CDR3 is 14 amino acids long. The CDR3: CASSITGLNYGYTF. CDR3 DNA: TGTGCCAGCAGCATCACAGGACTTAACTATGGCTACACCTTC.

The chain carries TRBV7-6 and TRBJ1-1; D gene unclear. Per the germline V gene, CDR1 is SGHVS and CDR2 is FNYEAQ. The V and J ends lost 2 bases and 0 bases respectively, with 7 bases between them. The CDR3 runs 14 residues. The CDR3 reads CASSLSTLNTEAFF. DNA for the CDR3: TGTGCCAGCAGCTTAAGCACCTTGAACACTGAAGCTTTCTTT.

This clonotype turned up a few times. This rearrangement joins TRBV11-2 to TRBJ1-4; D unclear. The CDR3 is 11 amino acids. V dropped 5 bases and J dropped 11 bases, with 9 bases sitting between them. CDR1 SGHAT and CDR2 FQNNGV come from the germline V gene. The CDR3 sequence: CASSVSDKLFF. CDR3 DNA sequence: TGTGCCAGCAGCGTATCGGACAAACTGTTTTTT.

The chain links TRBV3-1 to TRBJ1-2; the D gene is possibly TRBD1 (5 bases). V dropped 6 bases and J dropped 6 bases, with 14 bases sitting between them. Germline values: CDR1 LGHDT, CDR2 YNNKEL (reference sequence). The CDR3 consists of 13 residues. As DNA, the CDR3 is TGTGCCAGCAGACCCGGGGGGTTGCATGGCTACACCTTC. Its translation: CASRPGGLHGYTF.

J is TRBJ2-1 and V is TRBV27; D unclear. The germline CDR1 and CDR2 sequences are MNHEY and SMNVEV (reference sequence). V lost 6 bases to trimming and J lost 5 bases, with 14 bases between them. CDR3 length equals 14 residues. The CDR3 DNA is TGTGCCAGCAGCCGCATAGGCCCAAACAATGAGCAGTTCTTC. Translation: CASSRIGPNNEQFF.

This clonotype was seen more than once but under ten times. CDR3 in DNA: TGCAGTGCTAAGGTCTACACCGGGGAGCTGTTTTTT. Translation gives CSAKVYTGELFF. This chain uses TRBV20-1 with TRBJ2-2; D unclear. V was clipped by 4 bases and J by 3 bases, with 6 bases between them. CDR3 length: 12 residues. CDR1 and CDR2 from the germline V gene are DFQATT and SNEGSKA (reference sequence).

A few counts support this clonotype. The CDR3 DNA is TGTGCCAGCAGCCCCAGGACTAGCGGGAACATGTGGACCCAGTACTTC. It encodes CASSPRTSGNMWTQYF. This chain links TRBV7-2 with TRBJ2-1, with 12 bases matching TRBD2. The assigned J gene may be wrong: the sequence end matches TRBJ2-5 better. The CDR3 has 16 residues. CDR1 is SGHTA, CDR2 FQGNSA, per germline.

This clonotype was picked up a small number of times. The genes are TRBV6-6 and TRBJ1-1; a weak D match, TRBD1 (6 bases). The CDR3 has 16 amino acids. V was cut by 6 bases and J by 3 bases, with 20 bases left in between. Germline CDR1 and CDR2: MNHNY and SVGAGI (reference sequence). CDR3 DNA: TGTGCCAGCAGGGCGGTCGACAGGTTCCAGCACACTGAAGCTTTCTTT. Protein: CASRAVDRFQHTEAFF.

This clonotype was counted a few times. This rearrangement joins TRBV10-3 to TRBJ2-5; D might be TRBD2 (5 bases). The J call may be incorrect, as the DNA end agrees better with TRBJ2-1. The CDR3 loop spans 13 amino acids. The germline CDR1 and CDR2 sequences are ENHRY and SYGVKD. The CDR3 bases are TGTGCCATCAGTGAGCGGGGTAACAATGAGCAGTTCTTC. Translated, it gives CAISERGNNEQFF.

In DNA, the CDR3 is TGCAGTGCTAGTTCACTCGGGACTACCTTCCAAGAGACCCAGTACTTC. Its translation is CSASSLGTTFQETQYF. V is TRBV20-1 and J is TRBJ2-5; TRBD2 aligns across 7 bases. Trimming took 3 bases from V and 1 from J; bases not matched to a gene: 11. The germline CDR1 and CDR2 sequences are DFQATT and SNEGSKA (reference sequence). CDR3 length: 16 amino acids.

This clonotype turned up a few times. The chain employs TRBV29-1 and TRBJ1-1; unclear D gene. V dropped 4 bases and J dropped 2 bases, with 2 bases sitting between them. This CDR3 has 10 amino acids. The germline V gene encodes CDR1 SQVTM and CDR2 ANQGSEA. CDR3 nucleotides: TGCAGCGTTGCTAACACTGAAGCTTTCTTT. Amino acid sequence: CSVANTEAFF. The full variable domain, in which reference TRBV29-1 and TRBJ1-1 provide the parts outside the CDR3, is SAVISQKPSRDICQRGTSLTIQCQVDSQVTMMFWYRQQPGQSLTLIATANQGSEATYESGFVIDKFPISRPNLTFSTLTVSNMSPEDSSIYLCSVANTEAFFGQGTRLTVV.

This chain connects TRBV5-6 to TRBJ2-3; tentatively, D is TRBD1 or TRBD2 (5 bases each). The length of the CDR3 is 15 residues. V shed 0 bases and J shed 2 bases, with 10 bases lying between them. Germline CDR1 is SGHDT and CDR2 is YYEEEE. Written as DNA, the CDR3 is TGTGCCAGCAGCTTGGATCAGGGAGCCACAGATACGCAGTATTTT. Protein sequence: CASSLDQGATDTQYF. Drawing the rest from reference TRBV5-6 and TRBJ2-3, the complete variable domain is DAGVTQSPTHLIKTRGQQVTLRCSPKSGHDTVSWYQQALGQGPQFIFQYYEEEERQRGNFPDRFSGHQFPNYSSELNVNALLLGDSALYLCASSLDQGATDTQYFGPGTRLTVL.

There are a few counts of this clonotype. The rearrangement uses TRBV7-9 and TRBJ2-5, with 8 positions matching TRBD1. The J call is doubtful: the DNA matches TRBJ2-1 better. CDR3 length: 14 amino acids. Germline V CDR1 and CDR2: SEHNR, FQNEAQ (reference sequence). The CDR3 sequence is CASSYQGAYNEQFF. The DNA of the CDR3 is TGTGCCAGCAGTTACCAGGGGGCTTACAATGAGCAGTTCTTC.

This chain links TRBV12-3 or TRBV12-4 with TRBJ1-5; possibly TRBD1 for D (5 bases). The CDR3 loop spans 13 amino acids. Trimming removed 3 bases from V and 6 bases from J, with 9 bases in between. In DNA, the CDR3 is TGTGCCAGCAGTTTTGAGGGACCTCAGCCCCAGCATTTT. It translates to CASSFEGPQPQHF.

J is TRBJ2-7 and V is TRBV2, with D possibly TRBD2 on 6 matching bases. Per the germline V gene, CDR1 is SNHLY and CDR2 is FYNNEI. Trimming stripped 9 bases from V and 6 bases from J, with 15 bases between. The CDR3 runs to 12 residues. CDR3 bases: TGTGCCAGTATTTTCCAGGGAGGCGAGCAGTACTTC. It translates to CASIFQGGEQYF. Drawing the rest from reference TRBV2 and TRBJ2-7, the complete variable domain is EPEVTQTPSHQVTQMGQEVILRCVPISNHLYFYWYRQILGQKVEFLVSFYNNEISEKSEIFDDQFSVERPDGSNFTLKIRSTKLEDSAMYFCASIFQGGEQYFGPGTRLTVT.

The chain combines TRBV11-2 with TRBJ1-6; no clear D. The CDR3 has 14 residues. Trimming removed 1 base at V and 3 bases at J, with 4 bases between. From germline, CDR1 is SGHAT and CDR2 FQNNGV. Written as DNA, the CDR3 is TGTGCCAGCAGCTTAGGCCTCTATAATTCACCCCTCCACTTT. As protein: CASSLGLYNSPLHF.

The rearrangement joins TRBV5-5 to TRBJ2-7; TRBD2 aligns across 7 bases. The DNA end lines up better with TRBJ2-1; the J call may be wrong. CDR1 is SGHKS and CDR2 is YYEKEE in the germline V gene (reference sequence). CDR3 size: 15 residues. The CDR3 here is CASSYGTGLDNEQFF. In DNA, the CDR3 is TGTGCCAGCAGCTACGGGACCGGACTAGACAATGAGCAGTTCTTC.

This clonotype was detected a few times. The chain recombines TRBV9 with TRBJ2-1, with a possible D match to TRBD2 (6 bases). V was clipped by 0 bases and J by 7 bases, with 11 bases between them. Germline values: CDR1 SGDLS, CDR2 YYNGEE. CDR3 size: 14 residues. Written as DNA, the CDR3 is TGTGCCAGCAGCGTAGCGGGAGAGGTGAATGAGCAGTTCTTC. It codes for CASSVAGEVNEQFF.